This record covers a single T cell receptor beta chain. Measured with immunoSEQ multiplex PCR; TCRdb has only the in-frame clones, and not every one. The sample records 70,000 to 90,000 clones, more than 80% being singletons. The CDR3 runs to 13 residues. CDR1 SGHTA and CDR2 FQGTGA come from the germline V gene. Germline trimming cut 5 bases from V and 7 bases from J; bases unmatched to any gene: 3. The entry originates in a study of blood T cell repertoires in COVID-19. Study as a whole: The United States, Italy and Spain supplied acute and convalescent COVID-19 samples.

The rearrangement joins TRBV7-3 to TRBJ2-1; TRBD1 matches 9 bases. Material: peripheral blood. The TCR originated in a human donor in a cohort sampled during active COVID-19. Written as DNA, the CDR3 is TGTGCCAGCAGCCTCGGACAGGGGAATGAGCAGTTCTTC. Translating gives CASSLGQGNEQFF.